This TCR beta chain came from a study of radiotherapy plus CTLA-4 blockade in lung cancer. On this clone: Its cognate antigen is unknown.

In chemo-refractory metastatic non-small-cell lung cancer, patients got ipilimumab CTLA-4 blockade together with focal radiation. The CDR3 has 15 residues. Germline-derived CDR1 and CDR2 are SGHKS and YYEKEE (reference sequence). Trimming cost V 0 bases and J 2 bases; bases outside gene matches: 3. The repertoire was sequenced with immunoSEQ multiplex PCR; TCRdb's copy has only in-frame clones and lacks some. The sample lists approximately 80,000 clones; approximately 80% were seen once. The study's findings and limits: Dynamics of early blood T cell clones, together with interferon-beta, were reportedly the best predictors of response.

Sequenced material: peripheral blood, taken from a patient treated with radiotherapy plus ipilimumab. This receptor was identified in a human donor with non-small cell lung cancer who had stable disease on radiotherapy plus ipilimumab. The rearrangement links TRBV5-5 to TRBJ1-2, with 8 bases fitting TRBD1. The CDR3 DNA reads TGTGCCAGCAGCTTGGATCCAGGGGGCAACTATGGCTACACCTTC. Its protein is CASSLDPGGNYGYTF.